This T cell receptor (beta chain) was documented in a study of T cells in Graves' hyperthyroidism and ophthalmopathy. Trimming took off 3 bases at V and 6 bases at J, with 13 bases between the two ends. Looked up from germline, CDR1 is GTSNPN and CDR2 is SVGIG (reference sequence). This CDR3 comprises 13 residues. RNA transcripts served as the template for amplifying TCR beta CDR3 regions. Researchers ran a first-round RT-PCR on the TCR CDR3 using the HTBI primer set. TCRdb called the multiplex PCR reads again in MiXCR, with one record for every CDR3 protein. The repertoire includes about 640,000 distinct CDR3 sequences, 20% to 25% of them detected once, and 34% sits in the top ten.

This chain joins TRBV30 and TRBJ2-3; tentatively, D is TRBD2 (5 bases). The clonotype was recovered from a man aged 25-40 years with Graves' ophthalmopathy. The sample was blood. The CDR3 reads CAWSSTSRDTQYF. The CDR3 DNA sequence: TGTGCCTGGAGCTCTACTAGTCGCGATACGCAGTATTTT. The whole variable domain, remainder taken from reference TRBV30 and TRBJ2-3, is SQTIHQWPATLVQPVGSPLSLECTVEGTSNPNLYWYRQAAGRGLQLLFYSVGIGQISSEVPQNLSASRPQDRQFILSSKKLLLSDSGFYLCAWSSTSRDTQYFGPGTRLTVL.